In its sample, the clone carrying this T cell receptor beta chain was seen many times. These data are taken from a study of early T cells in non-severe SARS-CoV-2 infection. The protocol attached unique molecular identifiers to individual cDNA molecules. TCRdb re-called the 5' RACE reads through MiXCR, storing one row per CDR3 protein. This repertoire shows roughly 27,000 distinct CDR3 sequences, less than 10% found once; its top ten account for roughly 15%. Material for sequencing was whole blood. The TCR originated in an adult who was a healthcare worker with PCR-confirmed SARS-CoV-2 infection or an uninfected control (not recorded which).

As DNA, the CDR3 is TGCAGTGCTAGCCTGGATACGCAGTATTTT. This codes for CSASLDTQYF. V and J are TRBV20-1 and TRBJ2-3; D not certain. CDR1 and CDR2 from the germline V gene are DFQATT and SNEGSKA (reference sequence). Trimming left V 3 bases short and J 6 bases short, with 4 bases between. This CDR3 has 10 residues.